These 12 T cell receptor beta chains came from one sample sequenced in a study of blood T cell repertoires in COVID-19. Some clones are missing from TCRdb's copy, which holds only in-frame ones; the method was immunoSEQ multiplex PCR. Of about 150,000 clones in the sample, roughly nine tenths were seen once. Sequencing was performed on peripheral blood. These receptor sequences come from a middle-aged woman with acute or convalescent COVID-19.

This clone was seen only once. This chain uses TRBV7-6 with TRBJ2-3; 8 bases are a match to TRBD1. CDR1 SGHVS and CDR2 FNYEAQ come from the germline V gene. The CDR3 length is 15 residues. J was trimmed by 4 bases and V by 5 bases; bases with no gene match: 8. The CDR3 DNA reads as TGTGCCAGCAGCGCCACAGGGGGGTTGGCAGATACGCAGTATTTT. It translates to CASSATGGLADTQYF.

This clone was detected only once. The rearrangement uses TRBV15 and TRBJ2-7; perhaps TRBD1 as D (6 bases). Trimming pared 1 base from V and 2 bases from J, leaving 9 bases between. Germline V gene sequence: CDR1 LNHNV, CDR2 YYDKDF (reference sequence). This CDR3 has 14 amino acids. The CDR3 DNA sequence: TGTGCCACCAGCAGAGGTCAGGGGCCCTACGAGCAGTACTTC. It encodes CATSRGQGPYEQYF.

The rearrangement joins TRBV6-2 or TRBV6-3 to TRBJ2-1, with TRBD2 identical over 9 bases. There are 18 residues in the CDR3. After removal of 2 bases from V and 0 bases from J, the junction contained 8 bases not matched to a gene. CDR1 and CDR2 from the germline V gene are MNHEY and SVGEGT. This CDR3 is CASSYDSGGRSSYNEQFF. For the CDR3, the DNA is TGTGCCAGCAGTTACGATAGCGGGGGCCGAAGCTCCTACAATGAGCAGTTCTTC.

CDR3 sequence (DNA): TGTGCCAGCCGGGGACTTTCTGGCACCGGGGAGCTGTTTTTT. It specifies CASRGLSGTGELFF. This sequence joins TRBV7-9 and TRBJ2-2; possibly TRBD2 for D (6 bases). CDR1 is SEHNR and CDR2 is FQNEAQ in the germline V gene (reference sequence). The CDR3 extends over 14 amino acids. V lost 8 bases to trimming and J lost 4 bases, with 14 bases between them.

CDR3 nucleotides: TGTGCCAGCAGTTCCCTATCACCCCTCCACTTT. Protein: CASSSLSPLHF. This chain connects TRBV28 to TRBJ1-6; D unclear. Germline CDR1 MDHEN, CDR2 SYDVKM. The CDR3 is 11 residues long. The germline V and J ends were trimmed by 4 bases and 10 bases, with 5 bases remaining between them.

The chain joins TRBV12-5 to TRBJ2-4, with TRBD2 as a possible D gene (6 bases). V dropped 0 bases and J dropped 3 bases, with 21 bases sitting between them. Per the germline V gene, CDR1 is LGHNT and CDR2 is FRNRAP. The CDR3 is 19 amino acids. The CDR3 DNA sequence: TGTGCTAGTGGTTTGGTAGTCTCGCGGGAAGGGAGAGTCAAAAACATTCAGTACTTC. Protein sequence: CASGLVVSREGRVKNIQYF.

The J gene is TRBJ1-2, the V gene TRBV27; maybe TRBD1 (5 bases). Germline CDR1 is MNHEY and CDR2 is SMNVEV (reference sequence). Trimming removed 5 bases from V and 5 bases from J, with 15 bases in between. This CDR3 comprises 14 residues. CDR3 DNA sequence: TGTGCCAGCAGTCGGGACTCCGGAATTTATGGCTACACCTTC. It is translated as CASSRDSGIYGYTF.

The chain combines TRBV5-6 with TRBJ1-5; TRBD1 matches at 8 bases. Trimming at V came to 0 bases and at J to 0 bases, leaving 8 bases not matched to a gene. Per germline, CDR1 SGHDT and CDR2 YYEEEE. The CDR3 runs 18 residues. This CDR3 is CASSLAGTGYYSNQPQHF. The DNA of the CDR3 is TGTGCCAGCAGCTTGGCCGGGACAGGTTATTATAGCAATCAGCCCCAGCATTTT.

This sequence joins TRBV29-1 and TRBJ2-2; 8 bases match TRBD2. Germline CDR1 is SQVTM and CDR2 is ANQGSEA. CDR3 length equals 15 residues. V dropped 4 bases and J dropped 0; count of bases not matched to a gene: 4. The CDR3 DNA is TGCAGCGTTGGCAGCGGGGGCACGAACACCGGGGAGCTGTTTTTT. Translating it yields CSVGSGGTNTGELFF.

The chain couples TRBV4-1 to TRBJ2-4, with D possibly matching TRBD2 (5 bases). The V gene lost 1 base and the J gene lost 3 bases, with 10 bases spanning the gap. The length of the CDR3 is 15 residues. The V gene's germline CDR1 is MGHRA and CDR2 YSYEKL. For the CDR3, the DNA is TGCGCCAGCAGCCAAGTCGGGGATGGCAAAAACATTCAGTACTTC. This sequence encodes CASSQVGDGKNIQYF.

This chain uses TRBV2 with TRBJ1-2; D is unresolved. The germline V and J ends were trimmed by 10 bases and 4 bases, with 19 bases remaining between them. CDR3 size: 14 residues. Germline V gives CDR1 SNHLY, CDR2 FYNNEI. CDR3 protein: CATLSEEGSYGYTF. CDR3 DNA sequence: TGTGCCACCCTCAGTGAGGAGGGCAGCTATGGCTACACCTTC.

The chain joins TRBV13 to TRBJ2-1, with 10 bases identical to TRBD2. After removal of 5 bases from V and 4 bases from J, the junction contained 5 bases not matched to a gene. The CDR3 is 15 amino acids. Germline-derived CDR1 and CDR2 are PRHDT and FYEKMQ (reference sequence). The CDR3 coding sequence is TGTGCCAGCAGCCACCCAGCGGGGGGGTACAATGAGCAGTTCTTC. Protein sequence: CASSHPAGGYNEQFF.